Listed below are T cell receptor beta chains from one sample, sequenced in a study of blood T cell repertoires in COVID-19. Some clones are missing from TCRdb's copy, which holds only in-frame ones; the method was immunoSEQ multiplex PCR. The repertoire holds 200,000 or so clones, with about four fifths as singletons. The sample was PBMCs or T cells enriched from blood (not recorded which). The source of these receptors is a woman aged 45-65 years who had been exposed to COVID-19. Each CDR3 is given with its conserved first and last residue. A D gene is named only where the DNA matches it firmly.

J gene: TRBJ2-7
D gene: TRBD2
V gene: TRBV6-5
CDR3 DNA: TGTGCCAGCATAAAGACTAGCGGGGCCTCCTACGAGCAGTACTTC
CDR3 protein: CASIKTSGASYEQYF

J gene: TRBJ1-4
D gene: TRBD1
V gene: TRBV28
CDR3 DNA: TGTGCCAGCAGTGCCGGGACAGGGGAAAAACTGTTTTTT
CDR3 protein: CASSAGTGEKLFF

J gene: TRBJ2-7
D gene: TRBD1
V gene: TRBV15
CDR3 DNA: TGTGCCACCAGCAGAGATCGGGACAGGGGGCTAGGCGAGCAGTACTTC
CDR3 protein: CATSRDRDRGLGEQYF

J gene: TRBJ1-2
D gene: TRBD1
V gene: TRBV3-1/TRBV3-2
CDR3 DNA: TGTGCCAGCAGCTCCTCATCCAGGGGGTCTAACTATGGCTACACCTTC
CDR3 protein: CASSSSSRGSNYGYTF

J gene: TRBJ1-1
D gene: TRBD1
V gene: TRBV28
CDR3 DNA: TGTGCCAGCAGCCAGACAGGGCTGGGGGCTTTCTTT
CDR3 protein: CASSQTGLGAFF

J gene: TRBJ1-5
D gene: TRBD1
V gene: TRBV9
CDR3 DNA: TGTGCCAGCACTCCGGGGGCAGGGGGTAATCAGCCCCAGCATTTT
CDR3 protein: CASTPGAGGNQPQHF

J gene: TRBJ1-2
D gene: .
V gene: TRBV9
CDR3 DNA: TGTGCCCCAACGGGGGGGTCGAACTATGGCTACACCTTC
CDR3 protein: CAPTGGSNYGYTF

J gene: TRBJ2-3
D gene: .
V gene: TRBV12-3/TRBV12-4
CDR3 DNA: TGTGCCAGCAGTACCGGGGGTGATACGCAGTATTTT
CDR3 protein: CASSTGGDTQYF

J gene: TRBJ1-5
D gene: TRBD1
V gene: TRBV24-1
CDR3 DNA: TGTGCCACCAGTTCCGACAGGGAAACTCAGCCCCAGCATTTT
CDR3 protein: CATSSDRETQPQHF

J gene: TRBJ2-7
D gene: .
V gene: TRBV2
CDR3 DNA: TGTGCCAGCAGTGAAGGGTTCTTCGCGCGCGAGCAGTACTTC
CDR3 protein: CASSEGFFAREQYF

J gene: TRBJ2-3
D gene: TRBD1
V gene: TRBV28
CDR3 DNA: TGTGCCAGCAGTCCGCCCCGGGACAGGGGTACAGATACGCAGTATTTT
CDR3 protein: CASSPPRDRGTDTQYF